Included here is one T cell receptor beta chain sequence, with context. What this receptor recognizes is not known. Qualities for individual bases were not recorded, and no much larger clone is one base off. The library came from the immunoSEQ multiplex PCR assay. TCRdb took over this immuneACCESS table, retaining in-frame rearrangements with V and J assigned. Such tables are incomplete; in checked studies, under half of the missing clones stem from an unresolved V gene, and the remainder is unexplained. The sample includes 95,000 to 100,000 clones, with about 89% observed a single time. Clones ranked in the top ten supply 7.8% of the sample. The sample belongs to a study of control samples from healthy donors and cancer patients (dated by TCRdb to the early 2020s). The CDR3 numbers 13 residues from cysteine through phenylalanine. Only CDR3 DNA is held: 39 bases, read in frame from base 1. From the germline V gene (reference sequence), CDR1 is DFQATT and CDR2 is SNEGSKA. Relative to germline, V is 3 bases shorter and J is 3 bases shorter, with 8 bases between their ends.

The clonotype comes from a man younger than 45 in good health. The sequence links TRBV20-1 to TRBJ1-4; the D gene is perhaps TRBD1, from 5 matching bases. The sequenced sample consisted of blood. The bases are TGCAGTGCTAGTTTACAGGCTAATGAAAAACTGTTTTTT. This yields the protein CSASLQANEKLFF.